Below, 12 T cell receptor beta chains from the same sample are listed, as sequenced in a study of shared clonotypes between healthy human individuals (dated by TCRdb to 2020 to 2021). Library construction relied on the immunoSEQ multiplex PCR assay. TCRdb retrieved this table from immuneACCESS and kept in-frame rearrangements only. Not all clones are present; in checked studies, unresolved V genes account for under half, and no reason is known for the remainder. For this sample the table gives some 2,000,000 clones, of which over 85% were detected only once. Clones ranked in the top ten supply 0.9% to 1.3% of the sample. For the CD8 naive samples, CD45RO-negative cells were positively selected for CCR7, yielding a CD45RA+CCR7+ population from which TemRA cells were excluded. Sequenced: naive CD8+ T cells sorted from blood. In the paper's terms, the cell subset or site label means: CD45RA+CCR7+. The receptors originated from a man aged 18 to 30 in good health.

This clone was counted ten times or more. This chain uses TRBV4-1 with TRBJ1-1; TRBD1 agrees at 9 bases. The V gene end was trimmed by 1 base and the J gene end by 5 bases; junction bases not matched to a gene: 5. There are 15 residues in the CDR3. In germline, CDR1 is MGHRA, CDR2 YSYEKL. The CDR3 reads CASSQVGTGRTEAFF. The CDR3 nucleotides read TGCGCCAGCAGCCAAGTGGGGACAGGGAGGACTGAAGCTTTCTTT.

The chain recombines TRBV29-1 with TRBJ1-2; the D gene is possibly TRBD1 (5 bases). V was shortened by 3 bases and J by 7 bases, with 12 bases between the two germline ends. The germline V gene encodes CDR1 SQVTM and CDR2 ANQGSEA. This CDR3 comprises 12 residues. Here the CDR3 reads CSVDAGTSGYTF. CDR3 nucleotides: TGCAGCGTTGATGCAGGGACGAGTGGCTACACCTTC.

The gene calls are TRBV28 and TRBJ2-7; D is undetermined. CDR1 is MDHEN and CDR2 is SYDVKM in the germline V gene. The length of the CDR3 is 15 residues. Trimming removed 5 bases at V and 1 base at J, with 15 bases between. The CDR3 DNA is TGTGCCAGCAGTCCTCGGGCGATTTCATCCTACGAGCAGTACTTC. It translates to CASSPRAISSYEQYF.

The chain links TRBV29-1 to TRBJ2-2; no firm D call. CDR1 and CDR2 (germline): SQVTM, ANQGSEA. Trimming cost V 5 bases and J 0 bases, with 7 bases left between them. The CDR3 runs 13 residues. CDR3 amino acids: CSVLRPNTGELFF. The DNA of the CDR3 is TGCAGCGTTCTCAGACCGAACACCGGGGAGCTGTTTTTT.

Here the CDR3 reads CASSFGGGKETQYF. CDR3 in DNA: TGTGCCAGCAGCTTTGGGGGCGGCAAAGAGACCCAGTACTTC. The chain is built from TRBV7-6 and TRBJ2-5, with D maybe TRBD1 (6 bases). The CDR3 totals 14 residues. Trimming pared 3 bases from V and 3 bases from J, leaving 11 bases between. Germline CDR1 is SGHVS and CDR2 is FNYEAQ.

The gene calls are TRBV5-1 and TRBJ2-7; D ambiguous. This CDR3 spans 14 amino acids. Trimming took off 0 bases at V and 3 bases at J, with 10 bases between the two ends. Germline CDR1 SGHRS, CDR2 YFSETQ. The CDR3 region is CASSLEPLGYEQYF. CDR3 in DNA: TGCGCCAGCAGCTTGGAGCCCCTGGGCTACGAGCAGTACTTC.

The J gene is TRBJ2-7, the V gene TRBV9; possibly TRBD2 for D (6 bases). The CDR3 runs 16 residues. The germline V and J ends were trimmed by 3 bases and 5 bases, with 21 bases remaining between them. CDR1 is SGDLS, CDR2 YYNGEE, per germline. The chain's CDR3 is CASSGLPGWEDDEQYF. The DNA for the CDR3 is TGTGCCAGCAGCGGTCTCCCCGGGTGGGAGGACGACGAGCAGTACTTC.

The rearrangement joins TRBV7-2 to TRBJ1-2; D not certain. V shed 5 bases and J shed 4 bases, with 11 bases lying between them. The CDR3 covers 13 residues. Germline V gene sequence: CDR1 SGHTA, CDR2 FQGNSA. The CDR3 sequence: CASSDGPTYGYTF. DNA for the CDR3: TGTGCCAGCAGCGACGGACCTACCTATGGCTACACCTTC.

This clone was seen once. The V call is TRBV6-6, the J call TRBJ2-3; D is ambiguous. From germline, CDR1 is MNHNY and CDR2 SVGAGI (reference sequence). There are 14 residues in the CDR3. Trimming left V 2 bases short and J 4 bases short, with 10 bases between. CDR3 bases: TGTGCCAGCAGTTACGACGCTGTCGCAGATACGCAGTATTTT. Translated, it gives CASSYDAVADTQYF.

The chain uses TRBV2 and TRBJ1-2, with 8 positions matching TRBD1. CDR1 and CDR2 from the germline V gene are SNHLY and FYNNEI. The CDR3 spans 16 residues. V was clipped by 4 bases and J by 2 bases; unmatched bases: 9. The CDR3 region has the DNA TGTGCCAGCAGTGGATCACCCCCAGGGGGCAACTATGGCTACACCTTC. Residues: CASSGSPPGGNYGYTF. Filled out from reference TRBV2 and TRBJ1-2, the complete variable domain reads EPEVTQTPSHQVTQMGQEVILRCVPISNHLYFYWYRQILGQKVEFLVSFYNNEISEKSEIFDDQFSVERPDGSNFTLKIRSTKLEDSAMYFCASSGSPPGGNYGYTFGSGTRLTVV.

This clone was observed once. The J gene is TRBJ2-5, the V gene TRBV4-1; 11 nucleotides match TRBD1. Germline CDR1 reads MGHRA; CDR2 reads YSYEKL. The CDR3 has 17 residues. The trim removed 0 bases at V and 4 bases at J, leaving 7 bases unmatched. In nucleotides, the CDR3 is TGCGCCAGCAGCCAAGACGGGACAGGGGGTTATGGAGAGACCCAGTACTTC. Amino acid sequence: CASSQDGTGGYGETQYF.

The chain's CDR3 is CAWASGLLRTEAFF. DNA for the CDR3: TGTGCCTGGGCGTCAGGGCTTTTAAGGACTGAAGCTTTCTTT. The chain has TRBV30 and TRBJ1-1, with D possibly matching TRBD1 (5 bases). Germline CDR1 reads GTSNPN; CDR2 reads SVGIG (reference sequence). CDR3 length: 14 amino acids. V shed 5 bases and J shed 5 bases, with 18 bases lying between them.